This paragraph covers one T cell receptor beta chain sequence. Its antigen remains unidentified. With V trimmed by 6 bases and J by 9 bases, 7 bases remained unmatched. The germline gives CDR1 MNHEY, CDR2 SVGAGI. The CDR3 is 13 residues long. The sample comes from a study of T cell responses to AZD1222 COVID-19 vaccine. Notes on the study in general: At study baseline, merely six AZD1222 recipients were seropositive. With dominance at 160-218 and 743-854, vaccine-associated CD4 TCRs spanned spike.

This table comes from immunoSEQ multiplex PCR, and its TCRdb copy is limited to in-frame clones, with some not included. The repertoire holds 60,000 to 80,000 clones, with 65% to 90% as singletons. The material sequenced was peripheral blood, taken on day 0 of AZD1222 vaccination. This chain connects TRBV6-5 to TRBJ1-1, with TRBD1 matching over 10 bases. This receptor was taken from an adult in good health. The CDR3 here is CASSHRGQGQAFF. The CDR3 DNA reads as TGTGCCAGCAGCCACCGGGGACAGGGGCAAGCTTTCTTT.